This TCR beta chain was sequenced during a study of blood T cell repertoires in COVID-19. Study background: COVID-19 samples from acute and convalescent phases originated in the United States, Italy and Spain. Sources were T cells, B-cell-depleted T cells, or PBMCs; the material itself was cDNA or gDNA.

V was trimmed by 8 bases and J by 2 bases, leaving 16 bases between them. Germline loops: CDR1 MNHEY, CDR2 SMNVEV (reference sequence). The CDR3 has 14 amino acids. Original processing notes: Amplifying reference gene primers gave estimates of nucleated cell counts. Clones were sequenced by immunoSEQ multiplex PCR, and TCRdb holds only the in-frame ones, with some missing. Clone size and V and J calls were adopted from that table, with D and trimming inferred from the DNA. The data contain more than 110,000 clones, approximately 80% of them singletons. Exposed enrollees had met someone with a PCR-confirmed or clinician-diagnosed COVID-19 case at some point within the 2 weeks before study entry. This clone is labeled as medium-sized.

Sequencing was carried out using PBMCs or T cells enriched from blood (not recorded which). This sequence was found in a woman in her late teens or twenties who had been exposed to COVID-19. The chain is built from TRBV27 and TRBJ2-7; D perhaps matches TRBD1 (6 bases). The CDR3: CASGDVGTPYEQYF. The DNA for the CDR3 is TGTGCCAGCGGTGACGTCGGGACACCCTACGAGCAGTACTTC.